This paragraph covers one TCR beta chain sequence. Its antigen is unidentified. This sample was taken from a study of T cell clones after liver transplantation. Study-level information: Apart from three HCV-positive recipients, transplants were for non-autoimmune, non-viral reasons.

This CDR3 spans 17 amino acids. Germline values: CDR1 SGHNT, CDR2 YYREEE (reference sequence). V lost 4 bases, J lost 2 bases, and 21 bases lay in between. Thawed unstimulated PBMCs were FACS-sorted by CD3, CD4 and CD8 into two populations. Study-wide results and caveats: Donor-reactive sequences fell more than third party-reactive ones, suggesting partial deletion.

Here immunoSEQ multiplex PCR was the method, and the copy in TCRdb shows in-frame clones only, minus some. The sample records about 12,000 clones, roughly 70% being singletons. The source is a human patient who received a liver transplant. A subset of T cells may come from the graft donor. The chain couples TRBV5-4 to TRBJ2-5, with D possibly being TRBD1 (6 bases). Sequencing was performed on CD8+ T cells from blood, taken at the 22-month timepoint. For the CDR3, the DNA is TGTGCCAGCAGCAGCTTGGGTCAGGGGAAGTCACAAGAGACCCAGTACTTC. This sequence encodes CASSSLGQGKSQETQYF.